The 17 T cell receptor beta chains below were found in one sample sequenced in a study of OX40 agonist ivuxolimab in advanced cancers. Profiling relied on immunoSEQ multiplex PCR, and the TCRdb table lists in-frame clones only, not all of them. This sample carries approximately 80,000 clones, 75% to 90% of them seen once, and the ten largest clones take around 0.19%. Sequences were derived from CD4+ or CD8+ T cells sorted from blood, sampled in a trial of the OX40 agonist ivuxolimab. These receptors originate from an adult with an advanced solid tumor such as melanoma, head and neck, liver or kidney cancer.

There are a few counts of this clone. V and J are TRBV5-6 and TRBJ2-3; D gene ambiguous. Germline V lookup: CDR1 SGHDT, CDR2 YYEEEE. The CDR3 runs 13 residues. V was pared by 7 bases and J by 4 bases, with 13 bases between. The CDR3 protein is CASSASPADTQYF. The CDR3 DNA follows: TGTGCCAGCTCCGCTTCACCGGCAGATACGCAGTATTTT.

The V gene is TRBV7-2, the J gene TRBJ2-5; 9 bases line up with TRBD2. Germline V gene data show CDR1 as SGHTA and CDR2 as FQGNSA. This CDR3 has 16 amino acids. V lost 2 bases and J lost 4; bases outside the gene matches: 8. The chain's CDR3 is CASSLIAGVYLETQYF. Written as DNA, the CDR3 is TGTGCCAGCAGCTTAATAGCGGGAGTGTACCTAGAGACCCAGTACTTC.

This chain links TRBV7-2 with TRBJ1-2; D unclear. V lost 3 bases to trimming and J lost 5 bases, with 13 bases between them. The length of the CDR3 is 14 residues. Germline CDR1 reads SGHTA; CDR2 reads FQGNSA. This chain's CDR3 is CASSLREGRYGYTF. The CDR3 DNA reads TGTGCCAGCAGCTTGCGGGAGGGAAGATATGGCTACACCTTC. Full variable domain (outside the CDR3, taken from reference TRBV7-2 and TRBJ1-2): GAGVSQSPSNKVTEKGKDVELRCDPISGHTALYWYRQSLGQGLEFLIYFQGNSAPDKSGLPSDRFSAERTGGSVSTLTIQRTQQEDSAVYLCASSLREGRYGYTFGSGTRLTVV.

The V gene is TRBV7-3, the J gene TRBJ2-3, with TRBD2 matching 10 bases. Per germline, CDR1 SGHTA and CDR2 FQGTGA. The V segment lost 2 bases and the J segment 6 bases; nucleotides outside the gene matches: 8. CDR3 size: 16 residues. For the CDR3, the DNA is TGTGCCAGCAGCTTATCTCCTAGCGGGAGAGGGGATACGCAGTATTTT. This gives the protein CASSLSPSGRGDTQYF.

V gene TRBV5-1 combines with J gene TRBJ1-2, with 8 bases aligning to TRBD1. This CDR3 is built from 15 residues. Germline CDR1 SGHRS, CDR2 YFSETQ. V shed 3 bases, J shed 6 bases, and the junction held 10 bases outside the gene matches. As DNA, the CDR3 is TGCGCCAGCAGCTCGAAGGGGGGACAGGCCGATGGCTACACCTTC. It codes for CASSSKGGQADGYTF. The whole variable domain, remainder taken from reference TRBV5-1 and TRBJ1-2, is KAGVTQTPRYLIKTRGQQVTLSCSPISGHRSVSWYQQTPGQGLQFLFEYFSETQRNKGNFPGRFSGRQFSNSRSEMNVSTLELGDSALYLCASSSKGGQADGYTFGSGTRLTVV.

The gene calls are TRBV30 and TRBJ2-7; a weak D match, TRBD2 (5 bases). The CDR3 covers 13 residues. The V end lost 4 bases, the J end lost 2 bases, and 12 bases lay between the germline ends. The V gene's germline CDR1 is GTSNPN and CDR2 SVGIG (reference sequence). CDR3 loop: CAWKRGPTYEQYF. CDR3 coding DNA: TGTGCCTGGAAACGCGGGCCGACCTACGAGCAGTACTTC.

J is TRBJ1-1 and V is TRBV19; the D gene is possibly TRBD1 (5 bases). Per germline, CDR1 LNHDA and CDR2 SQIVND (reference sequence). V lost 6 bases and J 6 bases, leaving 20 bases between the germline ends. The CDR3 is 15 amino acids. The CDR3 sequence is CASSRVELGTPEAFF. CDR3 DNA sequence: TGTGCCAGTAGCCGGGTCGAATTGGGGACCCCTGAAGCTTTCTTT.

The chain carries TRBV7-3 and TRBJ2-3; 9 bases are a match to TRBD1. V gave up 2 bases and J gave up 7 bases; unmatched junction bases: 4. The CDR3 is made up of 14 amino acids. The germline V gene has CDR1 SGHTA and CDR2 FQGTGA. CDR3 loop: CASSLGGQGNTQYF. The CDR3 nucleotides are TGTGCCAGCAGCTTAGGGGGACAGGGTAATACGCAGTATTTT.

The genes are TRBV25-1 and TRBJ2-6, with D perhaps TRBD1 (6 bases). V was shortened by 8 bases and J by 1 base, with 9 bases between the two germline ends. CDR3 length equals 14 residues. From germline, CDR1 is MGHDK and CDR2 SYGVNS. The chain's CDR3 is CASARGSGANVLTF. The CDR3 bases are TGTGCCAGCGCCAGGGGTTCTGGGGCCAACGTCCTGACTTTC.

This chain uses TRBV28 with TRBJ2-1; 7 bases fit TRBD2. There are 14 residues in the CDR3. J was trimmed by 7 bases and V by 7 bases; bases with no gene match: 10. Germline V gene lookup returns CDR1 MDHEN and CDR2 SYDVKM. The CDR3 loop reads CASKGRGGGNEQFF. CDR3 sequence (DNA): TGTGCCAGCAAAGGGAGGGGCGGTGGGAATGAGCAGTTCTTC. Variable domain in full (rest from reference TRBV28 and TRBJ2-1): DVKVTQSSRYLVKRTGEKVFLECVQDMDHENMFWYRQDPGLGLRLIYFSYDVKMKEKGDIPEGYSVSREKKERFSLILESASTNQTSMYLCASKGRGGGNEQFFGPGTRLTVL.

J is TRBJ2-7 and V is TRBV9, with 7 bases aligning to TRBD2. Germline V gene sequence: CDR1 SGDLS, CDR2 YYNGEE. CDR3 length: 14 amino acids. V trimming: 5 bases; J trimming: 7 bases; junction bases outside the gene matches: 12. The chain's CDR3 is CASSPSGTSREQYF. The CDR3 DNA reads TGTGCCAGCAGTCCGAGCGGGACCTCTAGGGAGCAGTACTTC.

V gene TRBV9 combines with J gene TRBJ1-4; D ambiguous. This CDR3 spans 19 amino acids. The germline gives CDR1 SGDLS, CDR2 YYNGEE. V lost 4 bases, J lost 3 bases, and 25 bases lay in between. The CDR3 here is CASSPRGGLVLGANEKLFF. CDR3 coding DNA: TGTGCCAGCAGCCCACGAGGTGGTTTGGTTTTGGGAGCTAATGAAAAACTGTTTTTT.

This clone was seen only once. V gene TRBV7-2 combines with J gene TRBJ2-1; D might be TRBD2 (5 bases). Per germline, CDR1 SGHTA and CDR2 FQGNSA. The CDR3 covers 14 residues. Trimming cost V 2 bases and J 6 bases, with 11 bases left between them. Here the CDR3 reads CASSLLARANEQFF. The CDR3 nucleotides are TGTGCCAGCAGCTTACTAGCTCGTGCCAATGAGCAGTTCTTC.

The J gene is TRBJ2-7, the V gene TRBV4-2; TRBD1 is a possible D gene (5 bases). Deletions cut 1 base from V and 4 bases from J, with 14 bases between. Germline V gene lookup returns CDR1 LGHNA and CDR2 YNFKEQ. The CDR3 has 15 amino acids. In nucleotides, the CDR3 is TGTGCCAGCAGCCAAGGCATCAGGGCGGATTACGAGCAGTACTTC. Protein sequence: CASSQGIRADYEQYF.

The chain joins TRBV6-4 to TRBJ2-1, with D unclear. Trimming shortened V by 2 bases and J by 5 bases, and 7 bases separated the two germline ends. This CDR3 is built from 13 residues. Germline V CDR1 and CDR2: MRHNA, SNTAGT. The CDR3 region has the DNA TGTGCCAGCAGTGACGGAAGGCACAATGAGCAGTTCTTC. Amino acid sequence: CASSDGRHNEQFF.

Concerning this clone itself: Distinct nucleotide sequences in the sample also encode this CDR3. The gene calls are TRBV5-1 and TRBJ2-4, with 7 nucleotides matching TRBD2. Losses at the gene ends were 0 bases for V and 6 bases for J; bases not matched to a gene: 3. The length of the CDR3 is 14 residues. The germline V gene encodes CDR1 SGHRS and CDR2 YFSETQ. In nucleotides, the CDR3 is TGCGCCAGCAGCTTGGGCAGGGAGGGAAACATTCAGTACTTC. Residues: CASSLGREGNIQYF.

The rearrangement links TRBV4-1 to TRBJ1-5; 8 bases agree with TRBD1. The V and J ends lost 4 bases and 2 bases, in that order; junction bases with no gene match: 1. The CDR3 sequence is 14 residues long. Germline V lookup: CDR1 MGHRA, CDR2 YSYEKL. The CDR3 DNA sequence: TGCGCCAGCAGCCTGGACAGGGGCAATCAGCCCCAGCATTTT. Protein sequence: CASSLDRGNQPQHF.